This TCR beta chain emerged from a study of T-cell reconstitution after alpha-beta-depleted transplantation in children. Unique molecular identifiers tagged the TCRbeta library. Via MiXCR, TCRdb re-called the PCR reads, giving one row per CDR3 protein. Of 200,000 to 300,000 distinct CDR3 sequences in the sample, around 12% were seen once. The V and J ends lost 6 bases and 8 bases, in that order; junction bases with no gene match: 6. This CDR3 contains 13 residues. Germline loops: CDR1 MNHNY, CDR2 SVGAGI (reference sequence). This clonotype was picked up many times. The gene calls are TRBV6-6 and TRBJ2-1; 8 bases agree with TRBD1. The starting material was PBMCs from the stem cell graft donor, obtained from the stem cell graft. This sequence originates from a human donor who donated a stem cell graft to a child with acute lymphoblastic leukemia. The CDR3 sequence is CASSPGGLDEQFF. The CDR3 region has the DNA TGTGCCAGCAGCCCAGGGGGCCTTGATGAGCAGTTCTTC.